The rows below give T cell receptor beta chains drawn from one sample of a study of cytomegalovirus exposure and HLA in healthy donors. The method was immunoSEQ multiplex PCR; TCRdb's version includes in-frame clones alone and lacks a portion of them. The sample contains 200,000 or so clones, roughly four fifths of which appear only once. The sequenced material came from PBMCs. These receptors were taken from a woman aged 35 to 49 in good health and CMV-seronegative. The CDR3 runs from the conserved cysteine through the conserved F or W. The D gene is left open where the match is weak. Not all rows give a size; the values are once, few, many and, for expanded clones, a class.

clone size	J gene	V gene	D gene	CDR3 protein	CDR3 DNA
-	TRBJ1-1	TRBV27	-	CASRIQGNTEAFF	TGTGCCAGCAGGATACAGGGAAACACTGAAGCTTTCTTT
few	TRBJ2-7	TRBV30	-	CAWLGRSSSYEQYF	TGTGCCTGGCTGGGCCGGTCGAGCTCCTACGAGCAGTACTTC
-	TRBJ1-4	TRBV14	TRBD1	CASSTQGIGEKLFF	TGTGCCAGCAGTACACAGGGGATCGGGGAAAAACTGTTTTTT
-	TRBJ2-2	TRBV7-3	-	CASSWSPNTGELFF	TGTGCCAGCAGCTGGAGCCCAAACACCGGGGAGCTGTTTTTT
once	TRBJ2-2	TRBV19	-	CASRTPEGANTGELFF	TGTGCCAGTAGAACCCCCGAGGGGGCGAACACCGGGGAGCTGTTTTTT
-	TRBJ2-5	TRBV28	TRBD2	CASSLNRGGRETQYF	TGTGCCAGCAGTTTAAATCGCGGCGGGAGGGAGACCCAGTACTTC
-	TRBJ2-7	TRBV11-1	TRBD2	CASSLAGTSGRRAYEQYF	TGTGCCAGCAGCTTAGCCGGGACTAGCGGGAGAAGGGCCTACGAGCAGTACTTC
-	TRBJ2-7	TRBV5-4	TRBD1	CASSLAGGGKHSYEQYF	TGTGCCAGCAGCTTGGCAGGGGGCGGCAAACACTCCTACGAGCAGTACTTC
-	TRBJ2-7	TRBV5-4	TRBD2	CASSPRTSGSYEQYF	TGTGCCAGCAGCCCCCGGACTAGCGGGAGCTACGAGCAGTACTTC
-	TRBJ2-1	TRBV19	TRBD2	CASSMKREGRMHEQFF	TGTGCCAGTAGTATGAAGAGGGAGGGCCGCATGCATGAGCAGTTCTTC
few	TRBJ2-2	TRBV30	-	CAWSASLAYTGELFF	TGTGCCTGGAGTGCCAGTTTGGCATACACCGGGGAGCTGTTTTTT
-	TRBJ2-1	TRBV14	-	CASSPQVYNEQFF	TGTGCCAGCAGCCCTCAGGTCTACAATGAGCAGTTCTTC
-	TRBJ2-2	TRBV9	TRBD1	CASSVEGATGELFF	TGTGCCAGCAGCGTAGAGGGGGCCACCGGGGAGCTGTTTTTT
-	TRBJ2-7	TRBV27	TRBD2	CASSTASSGRSYEQYF	TGTGCCAGCAGTACCGCATCTAGCGGGAGATCCTACGAGCAGTACTTC
few	TRBJ1-1	TRBV28	-	CASRLSDSPEAFF	TGTGCCAGCAGACTTTCGGACAGCCCTGAAGCTTTCTTT
few	TRBJ1-5	TRBV4-1	TRBD1	CASSLEPTGNQPQHF	TGCGCCAGCAGCCTTGAACCGACAGGGAATCAGCCCCAGCATTTT
-	TRBJ1-1	TRBV5-4	-	CASSLQVSLTEAFF	TGTGCCAGCAGCTTACAGGTTTCTCTCACTGAAGCTTTCTTT
-	TRBJ1-5	TRBV28	TRBD1	CASSPGTGGPAQHF	TGTGCCAGCAGTCCCGGGACAGGGGGTCCGGCCCAGCATTTT
-	TRBJ2-5	TRBV5-4	-	CASSFGGGQETQYF	TGTGCCAGCAGCTTTGGAGGAGGCCAAGAGACCCAGTACTTC
-	TRBJ2-3	TRBV4-1	-	CASSQDQATDTQYF	TGCGCCAGCAGCCAAGACCAGGCAACAGATACGCAGTATTTT
-	TRBJ1-2	TRBV28	-	CASSFQGHYGYTF	TGTGCCAGCAGTTTCCAGGGTCACTATGGCTACACCTTC
few	TRBJ1-1	TRBV7-9	-	CASSSITEAFF	TGTGCCAGCAGCTCTATCACTGAAGCTTTCTTT
-	TRBJ2-1	TRBV2	-	CASSEARGEQFF	TGTGCCAGCAGTGAGGCGAGGGGGGAGCAGTTCTTC